Presented here are 2 T cell receptor beta chains from one specimen sequenced in a study of T-cell reconstitution after alpha-beta-depleted transplantation in children. During its preparation, the TCRbeta library received unique molecular identifiers. TCRdb re-called the PCR reads with MiXCR, one entry per CDR3 protein. This sample has 250,000 to 350,000 distinct CDR3 sequences, with around 25% found just once. The sample in question was PBMCs, mostly from graft donor cells, obtained 180 days after TCRalphabeta/CD19-depleted stem cell transplant. The receptors derive from a male patient younger than 18 who had a stem cell transplant for acute lymphoblastic leukemia, so the T cells may come from the graft donor.

The gene calls are TRBV27 and TRBJ2-2; D possibly corresponds to TRBD1 (6 bases). CDR3 length equals 15 residues. Trimming cost V 6 bases and J 2 bases, with 13 bases left between them. The V gene's germline CDR1 is MNHEY and CDR2 SMNVEV (reference sequence). CDR3 sequence reads: CASRFYRDNTGELFF. In DNA, the CDR3 is TGTGCCAGCAGATTTTACAGGGATAACACCGGGGAGCTGTTTTTT.

The table lists this clonotype with a few counts. The chain employs TRBV20-1 and TRBJ1-2; 7 nucleotides agree with TRBD1. The CDR3 has 14 amino acids. Germline CDR1 DFQATT, CDR2 SNEGSKA (reference sequence). Unmatched junction bases numbered 9, after V lost 5 bases and J lost 3 bases. CDR3 in DNA: TGCAGTGCTTTAAACTGGACAGGTTACTATGGCTACACCTTC. It specifies CSALNWTGYYGYTF.